This is a list of T cell receptor beta chains from one sample in a study of shared clonotypes between healthy human individuals. Assay: immunoSEQ multiplex PCR; the TCRdb copy retains only in-frame clones and omits some. The sample records over 1.5 million clones, nearly 99% being singletons. Source material: naive CD4+ T cells sorted from blood. These receptors were taken from a man aged 30-40 years in good health. CDR3s include the opening cysteine and the closing phenylalanine or tryptophan. A D gene is named only where the DNA matches it firmly.

DNA: TGTGCCAGCAGCTTGGTCGGGCAGAACACCGGGGAGCTGTTTTTT
CDR3: CASSLVGQNTGELFF
D: NA
V: TRBV5-4
J: TRBJ2-2

DNA: TGTGCCAGCAGCTTGGTAGGGCACCAAGAGACCCAGTACTTC
CDR3: CASSLVGHQETQYF
D: NA
V: TRBV5-4
J: TRBJ2-5

DNA: TGTGCCAGCAGCGTAGCCCCAACTAGCGCCCAAGATGAGCAGTTCTTC
CDR3: CASSVAPTSAQDEQFF
D: TRBD2
V: TRBV9
J: TRBJ2-1

DNA: TGTGCCAGCAGCCGGGGACTAGCGGGAATTAGCACAGATACGCAGTATTTT
CDR3: CASSRGLAGISTDTQYF
D: TRBD2
V: TRBV4-2
J: TRBJ2-3

DNA: TGTGCCAGCAGACTGCAGGGTCCGAACACCGGGGAGCTGTTTTTT
CDR3: CASRLQGPNTGELFF
D: NA
V: TRBV11-2
J: TRBJ2-2

DNA: TGTGCCAGCAGTCCCGGACAACCGGGAGAGACCCAGTACTTC
CDR3: CASSPGQPGETQYF
D: NA
V: TRBV28
J: TRBJ2-5

DNA: TGTGCCAGCAGCGAGGGACAGGGGATAGGCGAGCAGTACTTC
CDR3: CASSEGQGIGEQYF
D: TRBD1
V: TRBV13
J: TRBJ2-7

DNA: TGCAGCGTTGGGTACAGGGGGCGAGAGACCCAGTACTTC
CDR3: CSVGYRGRETQYF
D: TRBD1
V: TRBV29-1
J: TRBJ2-5

DNA: TGTGCCAGCAGCTTTTTTGACAGGGGTGGCGAGCAGTACTTC
CDR3: CASSFFDRGGEQYF
D: TRBD1
V: TRBV5-5
J: TRBJ2-7

DNA: TGTGCCAGCAGCCCTAACCACCGGTCGGAGCAGTTCTTC
CDR3: CASSPNHRSEQFF
D: NA
V: TRBV11-3
J: TRBJ2-1

DNA: TGTGCCAGCAGCCCCAAAAGTAGGGGAGAGACCCAGTACTTC
CDR3: CASSPKSRGETQYF
D: NA
V: TRBV7-3
J: TRBJ2-5

DNA: TGTGCCAGTAGTATAGAACCACGGGCCGCTAATCAGCCCCAGCATTTT
CDR3: CASSIEPRAANQPQHF
D: NA
V: TRBV19
J: TRBJ1-5

DNA: TGCGCCAGCAGCTTCCTAGGCCTGACTAGCGGGGCTTACAATGAGCAGTTCTTC
CDR3: CASSFLGLTSGAYNEQFF
D: TRBD2
V: TRBV5-1
J: TRBJ2-1

DNA: TGTGCCAGCCTGGATGGGGGGTTGAGCACAGATACGCAGTATTTT
CDR3: CASLDGGLSTDTQYF
D: NA
V: TRBV28
J: TRBJ2-3

DNA: TGCGCCAGCAGCTGGGGGACAGGTGGAGGAGCCCAGTACTTC
CDR3: CASSWGTGGGAQYF
D: TRBD1
V: TRBV5-1
J: TRBJ2-5

DNA: TGTGCCAGCAGCTCCCTCTCCTTGGGAGGGTACGAGCAGTACTTC
CDR3: CASSSLSLGGYEQYF
D: TRBD2
V: TRBV7-9
J: TRBJ2-7